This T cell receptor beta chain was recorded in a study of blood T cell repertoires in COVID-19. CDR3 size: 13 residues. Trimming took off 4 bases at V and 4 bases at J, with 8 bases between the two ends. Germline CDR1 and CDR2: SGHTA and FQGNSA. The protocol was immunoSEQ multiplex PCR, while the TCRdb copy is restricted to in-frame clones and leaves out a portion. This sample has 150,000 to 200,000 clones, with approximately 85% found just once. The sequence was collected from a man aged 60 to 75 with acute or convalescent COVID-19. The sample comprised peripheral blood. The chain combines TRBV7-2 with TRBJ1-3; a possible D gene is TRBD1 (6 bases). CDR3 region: CASSSGTGNTIYF. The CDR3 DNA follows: TGTGCCAGCAGCTCCGGGACAGGAAACACCATATATTTT. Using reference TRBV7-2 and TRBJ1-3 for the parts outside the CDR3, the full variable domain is GAGVSQSPSNKVTEKGKDVELRCDPISGHTALYWYRQSLGQGLEFLIYFQGNSAPDKSGLPSDRFSAERTGGSVSTLTIQRTQQEDSAVYLCASSSGTGNTIYFGEGSWLTVV.